A single sample gave rise to the 14 T cell receptor beta chains below, sequenced in a study of blood T cell repertoires in COVID-19. Libraries were prepared by immunoSEQ multiplex PCR; TCRdb keeps only in-frame clonotypes and omits some of them. The table lists 110,000 to 150,000 clones, 80% to 90% of them singletons. The sequenced material came from peripheral blood. These receptors were collected from a woman aged 80 or over with acute or convalescent COVID-19.

The rearrangement joins TRBV12-3 or TRBV12-4 to TRBJ2-7; D gene uncertain. V was clipped by 5 bases and J by 4 bases, with 12 bases between them. The CDR3 loop spans 13 amino acids. In nucleotides, the CDR3 is TGTGCCAGCAGTCCAACAGTAGTTTACGAGCAGTACTTC. It encodes CASSPTVVYEQYF.

The genes are TRBV29-1 and TRBJ1-1, with 8 bases matching TRBD1. Per germline, CDR1 SQVTM and CDR2 ANQGSEA. The CDR3 length is 13 residues. V gave up 8 bases and J gave up 8 bases; unmatched junction bases: 13. CDR3 in DNA: TGCAGCACCTCCATTAGACAGGGGAAGGAAGCTTTCTTT. It encodes CSTSIRQGKEAFF.

This chain joins TRBV2 and TRBJ1-1; D unclear. Germline V CDR1 and CDR2: SNHLY, FYNNEI. The CDR3 has 11 amino acids. With 7 bases removed from V and 3 bases from J, the gap between germline ends came to 6 bases. The CDR3 DNA sequence: TGTGCCAGCACCTTTTACACTGAAGCTTTCTTT. Amino acid sequence: CASTFYTEAFF. Using reference TRBV2 and TRBJ1-1 for the parts outside the CDR3, the full variable domain is EPEVTQTPSHQVTQMGQEVILRCVPISNHLYFYWYRQILGQKVEFLVSFYNNEISEKSEIFDDQFSVERPDGSNFTLKIRSTKLEDSAMYFCASTFYTEAFFGQGTRLTVV.

The V gene is TRBV6-5, the J gene TRBJ1-2; D remains ambiguous. CDR1 MNHEY and CDR2 SVGAGI come from the germline V gene. The length of the CDR3 is 13 residues. V was pared by 6 bases and J by 6 bases, with 14 bases between. The CDR3 nucleotides are TGTGCCAGCAGCCCCCATGGCGGAGATGGCTACACCTTC. Translation gives CASSPHGGDGYTF.

The chain has TRBV2 and TRBJ1-4; tentative D call: TRBD1 (6 bases). V gave up 4 bases and J gave up 8 bases, with 17 bases separating them. Germline V gives CDR1 SNHLY, CDR2 FYNNEI. This CDR3 is 15 amino acids long. Here the CDR3 reads CASSVGDTEREKLFF. CDR3 in DNA: TGTGCCAGCAGTGTGGGGGACACCGAGAGGGAAAAACTGTTTTTT.

This rearrangement joins TRBV5-1 to TRBJ2-1, with TRBD2 matching 12 bases. The V and J ends lost 3 bases and 7 bases, in that order; junction bases with no gene match: 8. Germline CDR1 SGHRS, CDR2 YFSETQ. This CDR3 is built from 16 residues. CDR3 sequence reads: CASSYPLAGGLNEQFF. CDR3 sequence (DNA): TGCGCCAGCAGCTACCCCCTAGCGGGGGGGCTAAATGAGCAGTTCTTC.

The V and J genes are TRBV28 and TRBJ2-7; 7 nucleotides match TRBD1. Germline assignment: CDR1 MDHEN and CDR2 SYDVKM. The CDR3 sequence is 14 residues long. V gave up 3 bases and J gave up 0 bases; unmatched junction bases: 2. Written as DNA, the CDR3 is TGTGCCAGCAGTTTCGGGACAGACTCCTACGAGCAGTACTTC. This encodes CASSFGTDSYEQYF. The whole variable domain, remainder taken from reference TRBV28 and TRBJ2-7, is DVKVTQSSRYLVKRTGEKVFLECVQDMDHENMFWYRQDPGLGLRLIYFSYDVKMKEKGDIPEGYSVSREKKERFSLILESASTNQTSMYLCASSFGTDSYEQYFGPGTRLTVT.

The chain couples TRBV30 to TRBJ1-5; tentative D call: TRBD1 (6 bases). V lost 1 base and J 9 bases, leaving 19 bases between the germline ends. CDR3 length equals 15 residues. CDR1 is GTSNPN, CDR2 SVGIG, per germline (reference sequence). This CDR3 is CAWSADRGINGPQHF. CDR3 bases: TGTGCCTGGAGTGCGGACAGAGGAATAAATGGGCCCCAGCATTTT.

The V and J genes are TRBV3-1 (or the pseudogene TRBV3-2) and TRBJ1-2; tentative D call: TRBD1 (6 bases). Trimming shortened V by 1 base and J by 9 bases, and 9 bases separated the two germline ends. This CDR3 is 12 amino acids long. The germline CDR1 and CDR2 sequences are LGHDT and YNNKEL (reference sequence). As DNA, the CDR3 is TGTGCCAGCAGCCAAGTCCAGGGGAGCTACACCTTC. Its protein is CASSQVQGSYTF.

The V and J genes are TRBV2 and TRBJ1-2; no clear D gene. Germline V lookup: CDR1 SNHLY, CDR2 FYNNEI. CDR3 length: 15 residues. Trimming pared 3 bases from V and 4 bases from J, leaving 15 bases between. The CDR3 bases are TGTGCCAGCAGTGACGGACGCGTCCGGGGCTATGGCTACACCTTC. As protein: CASSDGRVRGYGYTF.

The gene calls are TRBV5-6 and TRBJ2-1, with D perhaps matching TRBD2 (5 bases). CDR1 SGHDT and CDR2 YYEEEE come from the germline V gene. The CDR3 has 15 residues. Trimming stripped 1 base from V and 4 bases from J, with 12 bases between. DNA of the CDR3: TGTGCCAGCAGCTTGTTCCCCGGGGTATACAATGAGCAGTTCTTC. This gives the protein CASSLFPGVYNEQFF.

The chain employs TRBV6-5 and TRBJ1-2; a possible D gene is TRBD1 (5 bases). The germline CDR1 and CDR2 sequences are MNHEY and SVGAGI. CDR3 length: 14 amino acids. V was cut by 0 bases and J by 8 bases, with 13 bases left in between. The CDR3 loop reads CASSYSTRAGGYTF. The CDR3 bases are TGTGCCAGCAGTTACTCGACCAGGGCGGGAGGCTACACCTTC.

This chain links TRBV6-2 or TRBV6-3 with TRBJ1-6; TRBD1 aligns across 9 bases. Germline-derived CDR1 and CDR2 are MNHEY and SVGEGT. J gave up 0 bases and V 0 bases, and 3 bases lay outside the gene matches. The CDR3 extends over 18 amino acids. The CDR3 reads CASSYSTGGNSYNSPLHF. The CDR3 DNA sequence: TGTGCCAGCAGTTACTCAACAGGGGGCAACTCCTATAATTCACCCCTCCACTTT.

V gene TRBV4-3 combines with J gene TRBJ2-2; the match to TRBD1 covers 7 bases. The CDR3 has 16 residues. V shed 4 bases and J 5 bases; nucleotides not matched to a gene: 10. Germline assignment: CDR1 LGHNA and CDR2 YSLEER. Here the CDR3 DNA reads TGCGCCAGCAGCCCCTACCAACAGGGGATAACCGGGGAGCTGTTTTTT. Encoded protein: CASSPYQQGITGELFF.